The entry below gives a single TCR beta chain sequence along with its context. Per the germline V gene, CDR1 is SGHTA and CDR2 is FQGNSA. The V end lost 4 bases, the J end lost 5 bases, and 14 bases lay between the germline ends. The CDR3 runs to 15 residues. TCRdb's copy holds only in-frame clones and misses some; the assay was immunoSEQ multiplex PCR. The sample shows about 110,000 clones, approximately 90% of them seen only once. The data were obtained in a study of OX40 agonist ivuxolimab in advanced cancers. Study at large: Six ivuxolimab dose levels, 0.01 to 10 mg/kg, were given intravenously every 2 weeks. Antecedent anti-PD-1, anti-PD-L1 or anti-CTLA-4 therapy was permissible, with about 39% having received some.

The sequence derives from an adult with an advanced solid tumor such as melanoma, head and neck, liver or kidney cancer. The sample consisted of CD4+ or CD8+ T cells sorted from blood, taken in a trial of the OX40 agonist ivuxolimab. J is TRBJ2-2 and V is TRBV7-2; D may be TRBD1 (6 bases). For the CDR3, the DNA is TGTGCCAGCAGCTCCCGGGACCAGGGGACCGGGGAGCTGTTTTTT. This encodes CASSSRDQGTGELFF.